The 32 T cell receptor beta chains below come from one sample, sequenced in a study of PD-1 blockade in mismatch repair-deficient tumors. Method: immunoSEQ multiplex PCR; TCRdb's copy keeps in-frame clones and lacks some. This sample has roughly 16,000 clones; 84% occur once, and the top ten carry around 3.1%. The sample consisted of PBMCs, taken 4 weeks after starting pembrolizumab. The origin of the receptors is an adult with mismatch repair-deficient cancer.

The chain joins TRBV25-1 to TRBJ2-1; TRBD1 matches at 8 bases. There are 16 residues in the CDR3. J gave up 3 bases and V 3 bases, and 7 bases lay outside the gene matches. Germline CDR1 MGHDK, CDR2 SYGVNS. The CDR3 reads CASSDPGTGFYNEQFF. The CDR3 DNA reads TGTGCCAGCAGTGATCCGGGGACAGGTTTCTACAATGAGCAGTTCTTC.

V and J are TRBV29-1 and TRBJ2-7, with 9 bases lining up with TRBD1. CDR3 size: 12 residues. The germline gives CDR1 SQVTM, CDR2 ANQGSEA. V shed 6 bases, J shed 3 bases, and the junction held 3 bases outside the gene matches. The CDR3 spells CSVLDRGYEQYF. Here the CDR3 DNA reads TGCAGCGTCCTGGACAGGGGCTACGAGCAGTACTTC.

In DNA, the CDR3 is TGTGCCAGCTCACCGGCCTATGGCTACACCTTC. This codes for CASSPAYGYTF. The genes are TRBV18 and TRBJ1-2; no clear D gene. The CDR3 covers 11 residues. Trimming stripped 3 bases from V and 4 bases from J, with 3 bases between. Looked up from germline, CDR1 is KGHSH and CDR2 is LQKENI. The full variable domain, with the rest looked up from reference TRBV18 and TRBJ1-2, is NAGVMQNPRHLVRRRGQEARLRCSPMKGHSHVYWYRQLPEEGLKFMVYLQKENIIDESGMPKERFSAEFPKEGPSILRIQQVVRGDSAAYFCASSPAYGYTFGSGTRLTVV.

The rearrangement uses TRBV7-9 and TRBJ1-5; D ambiguous. Trimming pared 0 bases from V and 6 bases from J, leaving 9 bases between. The V gene's germline CDR1 is SEHNR and CDR2 FQNEAQ (reference sequence). The length of the CDR3 is 14 residues. The CDR3, as DNA: TGTGCCAGCAGCTTAGCGATCAGCGGTCAGCCCCAGCATTTT. Translation: CASSLAISGQPQHF.

This clone was observed a single time. The V call is TRBV6-1, the J call TRBJ1-2; D gene uncertain. From germline, CDR1 is MNHNS and CDR2 SASEGT. The CDR3 consists of 11 residues. V was pared by 2 bases and J by 8 bases, with 6 bases between. CDR3: CASSEFQGYTF. In DNA form, the CDR3 reads TGTGCCAGCAGTGAATTTCAAGGCTACACCTTC.

The chain uses TRBV7-8 and TRBJ2-3; possible D gene TRBD2, 6 bases. Germline CDR1 and CDR2: SGHVS and FQNEAQ. The V end was cut by 3 bases, the J end by 7 bases, with 14 bases between. CDR3 length: 14 amino acids. CDR3 nucleotide sequence: TGTGCCAGCAGCTTTCGGGGGAGCATGAATACGCAGTATTTT. Translation: CASSFRGSMNTQYF. The full variable domain, completed using reference TRBV7-8 and TRBJ2-3, is GAGVSQSPRYKVAKRGQDVALRCDPISGHVSLFWYQQALGQGPEFLTYFQNEAQLDKSGLPSDRFFAERPEGSVSTLKIQRTQQEDSAVYLCASSFRGSMNTQYFGPGTRLTVL.

V usage is TRBV7-8 and J usage is TRBJ2-7; D may be TRBD2 (7 bases). V was clipped by 5 bases and J by 3 bases, with 14 bases between them. The germline CDR1 and CDR2 sequences are SGHVS and FQNEAQ. CDR3 length: 14 residues. CDR3 sequence: CASSIGGASYEQYF. CDR3 nucleotides: TGTGCCAGCAGCATTGGGGGGGCCAGCTACGAGCAGTACTTC.

In this sample, this clone turned up once. V gene TRBV7-9 combines with J gene TRBJ1-4; 10 nucleotides line up with TRBD1. Germline CDR1 reads SEHNR; CDR2 reads FQNEAQ (reference sequence). The CDR3 extends over 15 amino acids. Trimming removed 5 bases from V and 7 bases from J; junction bases left unmatched: 7. The CDR3 reads CASSPTRTGGEKLFF. Here the CDR3 DNA reads TGTGCCAGCAGCCCCACGCGGACAGGGGGTGAAAAACTGTTTTTT.

This chain links TRBV7-2 with TRBJ2-6, with 7 bases identical to TRBD1. This CDR3 has 18 residues. Losses at the gene ends were 2 bases for V and 0 bases for J; bases not matched to a gene: 7. Germline V gene sequence: CDR1 SGHTA, CDR2 FQGNSA. The CDR3 here is CASSLSWTGSSGANVLTF. The DNA for the CDR3 is TGTGCCAGCAGCTTATCGTGGACAGGATCCTCTGGGGCCAACGTCCTGACTTTC.

This clone was recorded only once. The chain joins TRBV29-1 to TRBJ2-1, with 8 bases identical to TRBD2. The CDR3 contains 14 residues. J gave up 7 bases and V 4 bases, and 9 bases lay outside the gene matches. Germline V gives CDR1 SQVTM, CDR2 ANQGSEA. CDR3 DNA: TGCAGCGTTGGACCCCCGGGAGGGCTTAATGAGCAGTTCTTC. This codes for CSVGPPGGLNEQFF.

The rearrangement uses TRBV5-4 and TRBJ2-5, with 8 bases fitting TRBD2. The DNA end is a closer match to TRBJ2-7, so the J assignment may be wrong. Germline CDR1 and CDR2: SGHNT and YYREEE (reference sequence). The CDR3 has 15 residues. Here the CDR3 reads CASSPPLADSYEQYF. The DNA for the CDR3 is TGTGCCAGCAGCCCTCCACTAGCGGACTCCTACGAGCAGTACTTC.

The V and J genes are TRBV7-2 and TRBJ2-7, with 8 nucleotides matching TRBD2. This CDR3 contains 14 residues. Losses at the gene ends were 5 bases for V and 2 bases for J; bases not matched to a gene: 5. Germline V lookup: CDR1 SGHTA, CDR2 FQGNSA. CDR3 amino acids: CASSVLAGPYEQYF. CDR3 bases: TGTGCCAGCAGCGTCTTAGCGGGACCCTACGAGCAGTACTTC.

The table lists this clone with a count of one. The CDR3 DNA sequence: TGCAGCGTTGATACCCTTCAGGGGGATGGCTACACCTTC. Amino acid sequence: CSVDTLQGDGYTF. The chain recombines TRBV29-1 with TRBJ1-2; TRBD1 matches 7 bases. This CDR3 contains 13 residues. Germline V CDR1 and CDR2: SQVTM, ANQGSEA. V shed 3 bases, J shed 6 bases, and the junction held 7 bases outside the gene matches.

The V call is TRBV19, the J call TRBJ2-5; 10 bases match TRBD1. There are 16 residues in the CDR3. The germline CDR1 and CDR2 sequences are LNHDA and SQIVND (reference sequence). V lost 3 bases and J lost 5; bases outside the gene matches: 9. The CDR3 DNA reads as TGTGCCAGTAGTATCCAAAGACAGGGGGCCGGGGAGACCCAGTACTTC. Translation: CASSIQRQGAGETQYF.

The J gene is TRBJ1-2, the V gene TRBV2, with no clear D. Trimming stripped 2 bases from V and 0 bases from J, with 7 bases between. This CDR3 is 14 amino acids long. Germline loops: CDR1 SNHLY, CDR2 FYNNEI. Written as DNA, the CDR3 is TGTGCCAGCAGTGAAATGGGCTCTAACTATGGCTACACCTTC. Encoded protein: CASSEMGSNYGYTF.

V gene TRBV15 combines with J gene TRBJ1-2; 7 bases are a match to TRBD1. V was pared by 0 bases and J by 5 bases, with 6 bases of the junction left unmatched. The CDR3 extends over 15 amino acids. The germline CDR1 and CDR2 sequences are LNHNV and YYDKDF (reference sequence). The CDR3 region has the DNA TGTGCCACCAGCAGAGATAGGGGGACAGTATATGGCTACACCTTC. It yields the protein CATSRDRGTVYGYTF.

This sequence joins TRBV11-2 and TRBJ2-7; D not certain. The V and J ends lost 0 bases and 6 bases respectively, with 15 bases between them. The CDR3 runs to 15 residues. CDR1 is SGHAT, CDR2 FQNNGV, per germline. CDR3 loop: CASSLDPWQASEQYF. The CDR3 DNA reads as TGTGCCAGCAGCTTAGATCCGTGGCAGGCGAGCGAGCAGTACTTC.

V and J are TRBV6-1 and TRBJ2-3, with D maybe TRBD2 (5 bases). Trimming pared 4 bases from V and 1 base from J, leaving 12 bases between. This CDR3 is 15 amino acids long. The germline CDR1 and CDR2 sequences are MNHNS and SASEGT. The CDR3 sequence is CASSAYPGGTDTQYF. In DNA, the CDR3 is TGTGCCAGCAGTGCCTATCCCGGGGGCACAGATACGCAGTATTTT.

V and J are TRBV6-6 and TRBJ2-4, with 11 bases aligning to TRBD2. The CDR3 runs to 16 residues. Germline V lookup: CDR1 MNHNY, CDR2 SVGAGI (reference sequence). V lost 5 bases to trimming and J lost 5 bases; unmatched junction nucleotides: 8. CDR3 protein: CASSKSGTSGQNIQYF. The DNA for the CDR3 is TGTGCCAGCAGTAAATCCGGGACTAGCGGTCAAAACATTCAGTACTTC.

J is TRBJ2-1 and V is TRBV6-5; D possibly corresponds to TRBD2 (6 bases). CDR1 is MNHEY and CDR2 is SVGAGI in the germline V gene. The CDR3 is made up of 16 amino acids. Trimming took off 0 bases at V and 12 bases at J, with 21 bases between the two ends. The CDR3, as DNA: TGTGCCAGCAGTTACTCTCTGTGGCGGGAAAAGGATACGCAGTTCTTC. Translating gives CASSYSLWREKDTQFF.

V is TRBV27 and J is TRBJ2-1; TRBD1 matches at 9 bases. The V gene's germline CDR1 is MNHEY and CDR2 SMNVEV (reference sequence). This CDR3 comprises 14 residues. V was pared by 7 bases and J by 5 bases, with 6 bases of the junction left unmatched. The CDR3 region is CASIRDRVDNEQFF. The CDR3 nucleotides read TGTGCCAGCATCCGGGACAGGGTCGACAATGAGCAGTTCTTC.

As concerns this clone: Other DNA sequences from this sample encode an identical CDR3 as well. Here the CDR3 reads CAPWGGRGDTQYF. The CDR3 DNA sequence: TGTGCCCCCTGGGGCGGGAGAGGGGATACGCAGTATTTT. The chain recombines TRBV6-4 with TRBJ2-3; 7 nucleotides align to TRBD2. The CDR3 has 13 amino acids. Germline-derived CDR1 and CDR2 are MRHNA and SNTAGT. J gave up 6 bases and V 11 bases, and 11 bases lay outside the gene matches.

The J gene is TRBJ1-4, the V gene TRBV28; D unresolved. Germline V gives CDR1 MDHEN, CDR2 SYDVKM. V lost 5 bases and J lost 6, with 4 bases in between. The CDR3 loop spans 11 amino acids. This chain's CDR3 is CASSLHEKLFF. The DNA for the CDR3 is TGTGCCAGCAGTCTTCATGAAAAACTGTTTTTT.

V usage is TRBV5-1 and J usage is TRBJ1-1; no firm D call. CDR1 and CDR2 from the germline V gene are SGHRS and YFSETQ. The V gene lost 1 base and the J gene lost 5 bases, with 15 bases spanning the gap. This CDR3 region has 15 residues. Here the CDR3 DNA reads TGCGCCAGCAGCTTGTCTCGGGGTTCCGGGACTGAAGCTTTCTTT. Translated, it gives CASSLSRGSGTEAFF.

This chain connects TRBV28 to TRBJ1-2, with a possible D match to TRBD1 (6 bases). Germline-derived CDR1 and CDR2 are MDHEN and SYDVKM. The CDR3 totals 14 residues. V lost 4 bases and J lost 3, with 12 bases in between. The CDR3 sequence: CASSSRQVDYGYTF. The DNA of the CDR3 is TGTGCCAGCAGTTCTCGACAGGTAGACTATGGCTACACCTTC.

The J gene is TRBJ2-1, the V gene TRBV19; 8 positions agree with TRBD1. CDR1 is LNHDA and CDR2 is SQIVND in the germline V gene (reference sequence). The V gene end was trimmed by 6 bases and the J gene end by 1 base; junction bases not matched to a gene: 8. The CDR3 extends over 16 amino acids. The CDR3 protein is CASSVTGDPSYNEQFF. The CDR3 DNA reads as TGTGCCAGTAGCGTGACAGGGGACCCTTCCTACAATGAGCAGTTCTTC.

This clone occurred a few times. The genes are TRBV10-1 and TRBJ2-7, with a weak D call TRBD1 (6 bases). Germline values: CDR1 WNHNN, CDR2 SYGVQD (reference sequence). Trimming shortened V by 4 bases and J by 3 bases, and 10 bases separated the two germline ends. The CDR3 has 13 residues. The CDR3: CASSGSGDYEQYF. The CDR3 coding sequence is TGCGCCAGCAGTGGGTCAGGGGACTACGAGCAGTACTTC.

This chain connects TRBV7-9 to TRBJ2-5, with TRBD1 matching over 9 bases. The CDR3 covers 16 residues. Germline assignment: CDR1 SEHNR and CDR2 FQNEAQ (reference sequence). V lost 3 bases and J lost 1; bases outside the gene matches: 6. CDR3 nucleotides: TGTGCCAGCAGCTTTCCTCCGGGACAGGGCCAAGAGACCCAGTACTTC. It translates to CASSFPPGQGQETQYF.

The chain employs TRBV6-6 and TRBJ2-7, with TRBD2 matching over 10 bases. Per the germline V gene, CDR1 is MNHNY and CDR2 is SVGAGI (reference sequence). The CDR3 consists of 13 residues. After removal of 7 bases from V and 4 bases from J, the junction contained 4 bases not matched to a gene. In DNA, the CDR3 is TGTGCCAGCAAAGCGGGAGGGCTGTACGAGCAGTACTTC. As protein: CASKAGGLYEQYF.

V and J are TRBV28 and TRBJ2-5; D may be TRBD2 (6 bases). The CDR3 covers 14 residues. Germline V CDR1 and CDR2: MDHEN, SYDVKM. V was shortened by 6 bases and J by 2 bases, with 13 bases between the two germline ends. The CDR3 loop reads CASSLRLGQETQYF. CDR3 DNA: TGTGCCAGCAGCTTACGACTAGGGCAAGAGACCCAGTACTTC. Based on the CDR3 plus reference TRBV28 and TRBJ2-5, the full variable domain is DVKVTQSSRYLVKRTGEKVFLECVQDMDHENMFWYRQDPGLGLRLIYFSYDVKMKEKGDIPEGYSVSREKKERFSLILESASTNQTSMYLCASSLRLGQETQYFGPGTRLLVL.

The chain has TRBV28 and TRBJ2-7; D remains unclear. The CDR3 contains 17 residues. The germline CDR1 and CDR2 sequences are MDHEN and SYDVKM. V lost 2 bases and J lost 2, with 19 bases in between. CDR3 coding DNA: TGTGCCAGCAGTTTAAGCCTTAGGAGACCCAAAGCCTACGAGCAGTACTTC. It encodes CASSLSLRRPKAYEQYF.

This clone appeared once. This rearrangement joins TRBV6-1 to TRBJ2-7, with a weak D call TRBD2 (6 bases). Trimming left V 1 base short and J 0 bases short, with 13 bases between. Germline V lookup: CDR1 MNHNS, CDR2 SASEGT. The CDR3 runs 16 residues. The CDR3 bases are TGTGCCAGCAGTGAAGTGTCGAGCGGGCTCTCCTACGAGCAGTACTTC. Its translation is CASSEVSSGLSYEQYF.